The clone carrying this T cell receptor (beta chain) occurred once. The data are from a study of blood T cell repertoires in COVID-19. Study-level information: In each case, the material was cDNA or gDNA derived from T cells, B-cell-depleted T cells, or PBMCs.

Seattle participants joined during active infection and were tracked over time. Per the original methods: Reference gene primer amplification yielded estimated nucleated cell counts. Clones were read by immunoSEQ multiplex PCR, and TCRdb kept only the in-frame ones, dropping some. Clone size and V and J calls were adopted from that table, with D and trimming inferred from the DNA. The sample holds about 260,000 clones, around 90% seen once. The CDR3 runs 14 residues. The germline V gene encodes CDR1 LNHDA and CDR2 SQIVND (reference sequence). After removal of 6 bases from V and 9 bases from J, the junction contained 3 bases not matched to a gene.

V gene TRBV19 combines with J gene TRBJ2-1; 15 nucleotides align to TRBD2. This receptor was obtained from a person aged 18-35 years with COVID-19, enrolled during active disease. Sample: peripheral blood. In DNA form, the CDR3 reads TGTGCCAGTAGGGGACTAGCGGGAGGTCGTGAGCAGTTCTTC. Translation gives CASRGLAGGREQFF.